Listed here are 31 T cell receptor beta chains from one sample, sequenced in a study of blood T cells in healthy people across ages. A second PCR of 7 to 11 cycles used a sample-barcoded 5' primer and a J-beta primer mix. TCRdb redid the calling of the 5' RACE reads with MiXCR, one entry per CDR3 protein. Of around 600,000 distinct CDR3 sequences listed, 40% to 50% were seen once; the top ten hold about 22%. Sequenced: blood. Receptors were obtained from a man older than 75 in good health.

This clonotype was detected only a few times. The chain couples TRBV7-2 to TRBJ2-4; D assignment may be TRBD1 or TRBD2 (5 bases each). Trimming left V 4 bases short and J 5 bases short, with 9 bases between. The CDR3 is 13 amino acids. From germline, CDR1 is SGHTA and CDR2 FQGNSA. In nucleotides, the CDR3 is TGTGCCAGCAGCTGGGGGACGGAAAACATTCAGTACTTC. Protein product: CASSWGTENIQYF.

V gene TRBV7-9 combines with J gene TRBJ1-6, with D perhaps matching TRBD1 (6 bases). In germline, CDR1 is SEHNR, CDR2 FQNEAQ (reference sequence). V lost 1 base and J 6 bases, leaving 16 bases between the germline ends. This CDR3 has 17 residues. The CDR3 DNA reads TGTGCCAGCAGCTTAGGGGGACACGGACGGAGTAATTCACCCCTCCACTTT. It encodes CASSLGGHGRSNSPLHF.

This clonotype occurred a few times. The gene calls are TRBV7-2 and TRBJ2-3; a weak D match, TRBD1 (5 bases). The CDR3 is 14 amino acids. Per germline, CDR1 SGHTA and CDR2 FQGNSA. V shed 5 bases and J shed 0 bases, with 9 bases lying between them. The CDR3 loop reads CASSRQFSTDTQYF. The CDR3 bases are TGTGCCAGCAGCCGACAGTTTAGCACAGATACGCAGTATTTT. The whole variable domain, remainder taken from reference TRBV7-2 and TRBJ2-3, is GAGVSQSPSNKVTEKGKDVELRCDPISGHTALYWYRQSLGQGLEFLIYFQGNSAPDKSGLPSDRFSAERTGGSVSTLTIQRTQQEDSAVYLCASSRQFSTDTQYFGPGTRLTVL.

This clonotype was seen only once. V and J are TRBV5-1 and TRBJ2-5; D unresolved. The end of the DNA fits TRBJ2-7 better, so the J call may be wrong. Germline assignment: CDR1 SGHRS and CDR2 YFSETQ. The CDR3 covers 13 residues. CDR3 residues: CASSVAGFYEQYF. The CDR3 DNA reads as TGCGCCAGCAGCGTGGCAGGATTCTACGAGCAGTACTTC.

In this sample, this clonotype turned up a few times. The V gene is TRBV20-1, the J gene TRBJ1-2, with D possibly matching TRBD1 (6 bases). CDR3 length equals 15 residues. V was trimmed by 5 bases and J by 0 bases, leaving 16 bases between them. Germline-derived CDR1 and CDR2 are DFQATT and SNEGSKA (reference sequence). The CDR3 spells CSAGRSGGSNYGYTF. As DNA, the CDR3 is TGCAGTGCTGGGCGATCGGGGGGCTCTAACTATGGCTACACCTTC.

The rearrangement links TRBV20-1 to TRBJ1-4; weak D call: TRBD1 (5 bases). The CDR3 length is 13 residues. The V end lost 5 bases, the J end lost 4 bases, and 11 bases lay between the germline ends. The V gene's germline CDR1 is DFQATT and CDR2 SNEGSKA (reference sequence). This CDR3 reads CSAPSGFNEKLFF. The CDR3 nucleotides are TGCAGTGCTCCTTCAGGGTTTAATGAAAAACTGTTTTTT.

The sample holds many counts of this clonotype. The chain carries TRBV7-2 and TRBJ2-3, with 9 bases fitting TRBD2. Germline lookup yields CDR1 SGHTA and CDR2 FQGNSA. V shed 5 bases and J 5 bases; nucleotides not matched to a gene: 8. The length of the CDR3 is 15 residues. CDR3 sequence: CASSPASGNRDTQYF. The CDR3, as DNA: TGTGCCAGCAGCCCGGCTAGCGGGAACAGAGATACGCAGTATTTT.

This clonotype was observed a handful of times. This chain connects TRBV12-3 or TRBV12-4 to TRBJ1-1; D not resolved. The V end was cut by 7 bases, the J end by 4 bases, with 7 bases between. The CDR3 sequence is 11 residues long. As DNA, the CDR3 is TGTGCCAGCACCCAGAGCACTGAAGCTTTCTTT. The encoded protein is CASTQSTEAFF.

V is TRBV14 and J is TRBJ2-7; D possibly corresponds to TRBD2 (6 bases). This CDR3 contains 17 residues. Germline V gene lookup returns CDR1 SGHDN and CDR2 FVKESK. The germline V and J ends were trimmed by 2 bases and 3 bases, with 20 bases remaining between them. CDR3 amino acids: CASSQSGAGVTFYEQYF. The CDR3 region has the DNA TGTGCCAGCAGCCAATCGGGAGCGGGCGTAACGTTCTACGAGCAGTACTTC.

CDR3 sequence: CATSSTQGMVTQYF. The CDR3 DNA reads TGTGCCACCAGCAGCACACAGGGAATGGTTACCCAGTACTTC. The chain is built from TRBV15 and TRBJ2-5; D may be TRBD1 (6 bases). Trimming removed 3 bases at V and 8 bases at J, with 16 bases between. The CDR3 has 14 amino acids. Germline V gene lookup returns CDR1 LNHNV and CDR2 YYDKDF (reference sequence).

The chain has TRBV2 and TRBJ1-1; D unresolved. The CDR3 length is 15 residues. V dropped 8 bases and J dropped 3 bases, with 19 bases sitting between them. Germline V gene data show CDR1 as SNHLY and CDR2 as FYNNEI. CDR3 sequence reads: CASGSLGGRYTEAFF. CDR3 DNA: TGTGCCAGCGGGTCCCTGGGAGGGAGATACACTGAAGCTTTCTTT.

This clonotype was seen once. The chain recombines TRBV7-9 with TRBJ1-4; D gene unclear. The germline CDR1 and CDR2 sequences are SEHNR and FQNEAQ (reference sequence). V was shortened by 1 base and J by 5 bases, with 8 bases between the two germline ends. The CDR3 has 14 amino acids. Written as DNA, the CDR3 is TGTGCCAGCAGCTTAGGCCAGAAGAATGAAAAACTGTTTTTT. Amino acid sequence: CASSLGQKNEKLFF.

The CDR3 region is CASSVGGGAHNEQFF. The CDR3 nucleotides are TGTGCCAGCAGCGTAGGTGGGGGGGCCCACAATGAGCAGTTCTTC. This chain connects TRBV9 to TRBJ2-1, with D maybe TRBD2 (7 bases). The germline CDR1 and CDR2 sequences are SGDLS and YYNGEE. With 0 bases removed from V and 5 bases from J, the gap between germline ends came to 12 bases. The CDR3 consists of 15 residues.

This chain's CDR3 is CASSQESNGATDTQYF. The CDR3 nucleotides are TGTGCCAGCAGCCAAGAATCAAACGGGGCCACAGATACGCAGTATTTT. This chain connects TRBV3-1 to TRBJ2-3; D tentatively reads TRBD1 or TRBD2 (5 bases each). CDR1 and CDR2 from the germline V gene are LGHDT and YNNKEL (reference sequence). The CDR3 loop spans 16 amino acids. Trimming removed 0 bases from V and 2 bases from J, with 12 bases in between.

This clonotype was counted only a few times. The J gene is TRBJ2-7, the V gene TRBV4-3; D gene ambiguous. In germline, CDR1 is LGHNA, CDR2 YSLEER. V was pared by 3 bases and J by 0 bases, with 18 bases between. The CDR3 loop spans 17 amino acids. The CDR3 coding sequence is TGCGCCAGCAGCCACTCCTGGGCGCGGAAAAACTCCTACGAGCAGTACTTC. Its translation: CASSHSWARKNSYEQYF.

This rearrangement joins TRBV20-1 to TRBJ1-1; D gene unclear. The CDR3 runs to 13 residues. The germline V gene has CDR1 DFQATT and CDR2 SNEGSKA (reference sequence). The V gene lost 5 bases and the J gene lost 6 bases, with 16 bases spanning the gap. CDR3 sequence: CSAGRQPKAEAFF. The DNA for the CDR3 is TGCAGTGCTGGGAGGCAGCCCAAAGCTGAAGCTTTCTTT.

The chain is built from TRBV27 and TRBJ2-7; D uncertain. The CDR3 is made up of 12 amino acids. V lost 8 bases and J lost 7, with 15 bases in between. Germline CDR1 reads MNHEY; CDR2 reads SMNVEV (reference sequence). CDR3 sequence (DNA): TGTGCCAGCGGCCAGTTCAATGGGGAGCAGTACTTC. As protein: CASGQFNGEQYF.

This clonotype was seen at least ten times. V and J are TRBV7-9 and TRBJ2-3; D remains ambiguous. The CDR3 consists of 15 residues. V lost 4 bases, J lost 2 bases, and 13 bases lay in between. The germline V gene has CDR1 SEHNR and CDR2 FQNEAQ (reference sequence). CDR3 loop: CASSSKRRITDTQYF. The CDR3 DNA reads as TGTGCCAGCAGCTCGAAGAGACGGATCACAGATACGCAGTATTTT.

This clonotype appeared a few times. Written as DNA, the CDR3 is TGTGCCAGCAGCCCCCGGACTAGCGGACCCTCCTACAATGAGCAGTTCTTC. It yields the protein CASSPRTSGPSYNEQFF. The chain combines TRBV9 with TRBJ2-1; 10 nucleotides match TRBD2. Per the germline V gene, CDR1 is SGDLS and CDR2 is YYNGEE. Unmatched junction bases numbered 7, after V lost 4 bases and J lost 0 bases. CDR3 length equals 17 residues.

The chain is built from TRBV7-2 and TRBJ1-6; tentatively, D is TRBD1 (5 bases). CDR1 SGHTA and CDR2 FQGNSA come from the germline V gene. V lost 4 bases and J 7 bases, leaving 8 bases between the germline ends. This CDR3 spans 13 amino acids. The CDR3 DNA reads TGTGCCAGCAGCTCGGACATCAATTCACCCCTCCACTTT. Protein sequence: CASSSDINSPLHF. Full variable domain (rest looked up from reference TRBV7-2 and TRBJ1-6): GAGVSQSPSNKVTEKGKDVELRCDPISGHTALYWYRQSLGQGLEFLIYFQGNSAPDKSGLPSDRFSAERTGGSVSTLTIQRTQQEDSAVYLCASSSDINSPLHFGNGTRLTVT.

The chain combines TRBV10-3 with TRBJ2-5; D may be TRBD1 or TRBD2 (5 bases each). Trimming shortened V by 3 bases and J by 5 bases, and 16 bases separated the two germline ends. The V gene's germline CDR1 is ENHRY and CDR2 SYGVKD. This CDR3 is built from 15 residues. The chain's CDR3 is CAISERRGPKETQYF. The CDR3 nucleotides are TGTGCCATCAGTGAACGTAGGGGACCTAAGGAGACCCAGTACTTC.

This chain joins TRBV2 and TRBJ2-7; 9 bases match TRBD1. CDR1 and CDR2 (germline): SNHLY, FYNNEI. The V and J ends lost 6 bases and 12 bases, in that order; junction bases with no gene match: 15. The CDR3 runs to 14 residues. The DNA of the CDR3 is TGTGCCAGCAGGAAGATGGGACAGGGAGCCATTCTGTACTTC. This translates into CASRKMGQGAILYF. Variable domain in full (rest from reference TRBV2 and TRBJ2-7): EPEVTQTPSHQVTQMGQEVILRCVPISNHLYFYWYRQILGQKVEFLVSFYNNEISEKSEIFDDQFSVERPDGSNFTLKIRSTKLEDSAMYFCASRKMGQGAILYFGPGTRLTVT.

This clonotype turned up a few times. This chain joins TRBV20-1 and TRBJ2-7; possibly TRBD2 for D (7 bases). The CDR3 covers 14 residues. The V gene lost 3 bases and the J gene lost 4 bases, with 16 bases spanning the gap. Germline V gives CDR1 DFQATT, CDR2 SNEGSKA (reference sequence). The CDR3 reads CSASGEGVKYEQYF. DNA of the CDR3: TGCAGTGCTAGTGGGGAGGGGGTCAAGTACGAGCAGTACTTC.

Of note for this clonotype: A much larger clone differs from this one at a single base, so this may be a read error. For the CDR3, the DNA is TGTGCCAGCACCGCACCTAGCGGGAGACAGACCCAGTTCTTC. Amino acids: CASTAPSGRQTQFF. The genes are TRBV7-9 and TRBJ2-1; 10 positions match TRBD2. CDR1 and CDR2 (germline): SEHNR, FQNEAQ (reference sequence). J was trimmed by 13 bases and V by 7 bases; bases with no gene match: 13. The length of the CDR3 is 14 residues.

The chain is built from TRBV3-1 and TRBJ2-1, with 9 bases matching TRBD2. Germline CDR1 reads LGHDT; CDR2 reads YNNKEL (reference sequence). The junction had 14 bases not matched to a gene; V was cut back by 4 bases and J by 7 bases. The CDR3 is 17 residues long. CDR3 sequence (DNA): TGTGCCAGCAGCCCCTCCCGGGGGCGGGAGGGCCATAATGAGCAGTTCTTC. Translating it yields CASSPSRGREGHNEQFF.

The J gene is TRBJ2-1, the V gene TRBV6-5, with D tentatively TRBD2 (5 bases). The length of the CDR3 is 14 residues. Germline CDR1 reads MNHEY; CDR2 reads SVGAGI. V lost 5 bases and J 10 bases, leaving 18 bases between the germline ends. CDR3 DNA: TGTGCCAGCAGTATTGTCGGCCCTCAGCGGGAGCAGTTCTTC. Translated: CASSIVGPQREQFF.

The gene calls are TRBV6-1 and TRBJ1-2, with D tentatively TRBD1 (6 bases). The CDR3 sequence is 16 residues long. The germline V gene has CDR1 MNHNS and CDR2 SASEGT. Trimming removed 3 bases at V and 7 bases at J, with 21 bases between. CDR3 amino acids: CASSEATGTPGPGYTF. CDR3 nucleotides: TGTGCCAGCAGTGAGGCCACCGGGACACCCGGCCCTGGCTACACCTTC.

This chain uses TRBV28 with TRBJ2-5; 7 bases fit TRBD1. The V segment lost 5 bases and the J segment 5 bases; nucleotides outside the gene matches: 11. Germline CDR1 reads MDHEN; CDR2 reads SYDVKM. This CDR3 is built from 15 residues. The CDR3: CASSNPQGIGETQYF. CDR3 sequence (DNA): TGTGCCAGCAGTAACCCACAGGGGATTGGGGAGACCCAGTACTTC.

The sample holds a few counts of this clonotype. A much larger clone sits a single nucleotide away, making a read error possible. This chain joins TRBV5-1 and TRBJ2-5; D may correspond to TRBD1 or TRBD2 (5 bases each). Germline V gene data show CDR1 as SGHRS and CDR2 as YFSETQ. Deletions cut 3 bases from V and 13 bases from J, with 19 bases between. The CDR3 is 13 amino acids. The CDR3 DNA is TGCGCCAGCAGCTGTAGGGACCTCCCGTACCCGTACTTC. Protein: CASSCRDLPYPYF. The whole variable domain, remainder taken from reference TRBV5-1 and TRBJ2-5, is KAGVTQTPRYLIKTRGQQVTLSCSPISGHRSVSWYQQTPGQGLQFLFEYFSETQRNKGNFPGRFSGRQFSNSRSEMNVSTLELGDSALYLCASSCRDLPYPYFGPGTRLLVL.

The chain has TRBV29-1 and TRBJ1-2; D gene ambiguous. V was cut by 4 bases and J by 6 bases, with 9 bases left in between. The length of the CDR3 is 11 residues. The germline gives CDR1 SQVTM, CDR2 ANQGSEA. CDR3 bases: TGCAGCGTTGGAGGATCTAATGGCTACACCTTC. It is translated as CSVGGSNGYTF.

This rearrangement joins TRBV5-5 to TRBJ1-2; no clear D. V dropped 1 base and J dropped 3 bases, with 13 bases sitting between them. The CDR3 runs to 15 residues. The germline V gene has CDR1 SGHKS and CDR2 YYEKEE (reference sequence). The CDR3 DNA is TGTGCCAGCAGCTTGATGGGTGGCTTCGACTATGGCTACACCTTC. Protein sequence: CASSLMGGFDYGYTF.